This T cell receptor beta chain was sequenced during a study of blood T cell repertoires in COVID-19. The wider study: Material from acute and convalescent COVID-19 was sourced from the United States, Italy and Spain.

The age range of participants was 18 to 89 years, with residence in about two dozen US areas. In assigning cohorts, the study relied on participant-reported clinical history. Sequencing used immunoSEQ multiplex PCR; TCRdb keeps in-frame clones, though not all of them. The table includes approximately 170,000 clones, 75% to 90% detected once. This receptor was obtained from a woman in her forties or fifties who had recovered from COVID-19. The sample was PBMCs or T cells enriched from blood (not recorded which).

CDR3 region: CASSLLGQGTNEKLFF. CDR3 nucleotides: TGTGCCAGCAGCCTGCTAGGCCAGGGAACTAATGAAAAACTGTTTTTT. V gene TRBV7-3 combines with J gene TRBJ1-4; TRBD1 might be the D (5 bases). V lost 5 bases to trimming and J lost 1 base, with 14 bases between them. Germline assignment: CDR1 SGHTA and CDR2 FQGTGA. The CDR3 covers 16 residues.